Each of the 31 T cell receptor beta chains below was sequenced from the same sample in a study of Tregs in tolerant kidney transplant recipients. The assay was immunoSEQ multiplex PCR, and TCRdb's table has in-frame clones only and misses some. Here the sample spans approximately 93,000 clones, 93% being singletons. The specimen was CD4+ T cells from blood, collected before the transplant. All receptors derive from a human donor who received a combined kidney and bone marrow transplant.

This chain links TRBV28 with TRBJ1-5; D is uncertain. The CDR3 covers 12 residues. Germline CDR1 MDHEN, CDR2 SYDVKM. V lost 1 base and J lost 7, with 5 bases in between. The CDR3 coding sequence is TGTGCCAGCAGTTTATACCGGCAGCCCCAGCATTTT. Translated: CASSLYRQPQHF.

This clone was picked up one time. Its ends do not fully match the called genes, so a read error is possible. The same CDR3 is also encoded by other DNA sequences in this sample. This chain links TRBV6-1 with TRBJ1-6; 9 bases align to TRBD1. Germline V CDR1 and CDR2: MNHNS, SASEGT. This CDR3 contains 15 residues. In DNA, the CDR3 is TGTGCCAGCAGTGATGGGACAGGGTTTAATTCCCCCCTCCACTTT. Encoded protein: CASSDGTGFNSPLHF.

The V and J genes are TRBV6-5 and TRBJ2-5; perhaps TRBD2 as D (6 bases). Germline V lookup: CDR1 MNHEY, CDR2 SVGAGI. V gave up 0 bases and J gave up 5 bases, with 16 bases separating them. This CDR3 is 16 amino acids long. CDR3 sequence: CASSYSLSRLGETQYF. CDR3 in DNA: TGTGCCAGCAGTTACTCCCTGAGTCGACTAGGGGAGACCCAGTACTTC.

Concerning this clone: The junction departs from the called germline gene at one end, perhaps through a read error. This chain links TRBV28 with TRBJ2-2; 7 bases agree with TRBD1. The CDR3 length is 14 residues. The germline CDR1 and CDR2 sequences are MDHEN and SYDVKM. DNA for the CDR3: TGTGCCGGCAGTTTATTCGGACAGGCCGGGGAGCTGTTTTTT. It codes for CAGSLFGQAGELFF.

This sequence joins TRBV27 and TRBJ2-2; TRBD2 matches at 12 bases. V was pared by 5 bases and J by 4 bases, with 5 bases of the junction left unmatched. Germline V gene data show CDR1 as MNHEY and CDR2 as SMNVEV (reference sequence). CDR3 length: 16 residues. CDR3 in amino acids: CASSAPGLAGTGELFF. The CDR3 DNA is TGTGCCAGCAGTGCCCCGGGACTAGCGGGCACCGGGGAGCTGTTTTTT.

CDR3 loop: CASSNPSRLRSYNEQFF. CDR3 nucleotides: TGTGCCAGTAGTAACCCCTCCAGACTCCGCTCCTACAATGAGCAGTTCTTC. The gene calls are TRBV19 and TRBJ2-1; D gene unclear. V lost 4 bases and J lost 0, with 16 bases in between. The CDR3 is 17 amino acids. Germline CDR1 is LNHDA and CDR2 is SQIVND (reference sequence).

This chain connects TRBV7-2 to TRBJ2-1; tentatively, D is TRBD2 (7 bases). V was cut by 0 bases and J by 7 bases, with 19 bases left in between. This CDR3 contains 17 residues. The germline V gene has CDR1 SGHTA and CDR2 FQGNSA. The CDR3 DNA reads TGTGCCAGCAGCTTAGCGGAGGGGGGGAGCTCGGGGAATGAGCAGTTCTTC. Amino acid sequence: CASSLAEGGSSGNEQFF.

The V and J genes are TRBV7-9 and TRBJ2-1; 8 bases are shared with TRBD2. The CDR3 is made up of 15 amino acids. The V gene end was trimmed by 4 bases and the J gene end by 5 bases; junction bases not matched to a gene: 7. The germline V gene has CDR1 SEHNR and CDR2 FQNEAQ (reference sequence). Here the CDR3 reads CASSYRGLGNNEQFF. CDR3 nucleotides: TGTGCCAGCAGCTACCGGGGACTAGGGAACAATGAGCAGTTCTTC.

The rearrangement joins TRBV5-1 to TRBJ1-2; 7 nucleotides match TRBD1. V gave up 4 bases and J gave up 4 bases; unmatched junction bases: 4. Per germline, CDR1 SGHRS and CDR2 YFSETQ. The CDR3 has 13 amino acids. The CDR3 coding sequence is TGCGCCAGCAGCCCGGGACAGCCCTATGGCTACACCTTC. The encoded protein is CASSPGQPYGYTF.

The chain is built from TRBV5-6 and TRBJ2-5, with 7 bases matching TRBD2. Germline trimming cut 4 bases from V and 0 bases from J; bases unmatched to any gene: 12. From germline, CDR1 is SGHDT and CDR2 YYEEEE. This CDR3 comprises 17 residues. CDR3: CASSREPGLPYQETQYF. The DNA of the CDR3 is TGTGCCAGCAGCCGTGAACCGGGACTACCGTACCAAGAGACCCAGTACTTC.

The chain combines TRBV5-6 with TRBJ2-7, with D possibly being TRBD1 (6 bases). There are 15 residues in the CDR3. Germline V lookup: CDR1 SGHDT, CDR2 YYEEEE. V gave up 4 bases and J gave up 5 bases, with 19 bases separating them. The CDR3 reads CASSLVLTGFHEQYF. CDR3 coding DNA: TGTGCCAGCAGCCTCGTACTAACAGGGTTCCACGAGCAGTACTTC. The full variable domain, its missing parts supplied by reference TRBV5-6 and TRBJ2-7, is DAGVTQSPTHLIKTRGQQVTLRCSPKSGHDTVSWYQQALGQGPQFIFQYYEEEERQRGNFPDRFSGHQFPNYSSELNVNALLLGDSALYLCASSLVLTGFHEQYFGPGTRLTVT.

The V gene is TRBV7-2, the J gene TRBJ2-6, with D unresolved. This CDR3 contains 14 residues. CDR1 and CDR2 from the germline V gene are SGHTA and FQGNSA. V gave up 3 bases and J gave up 4 bases, with 7 bases separating them. The CDR3: CASSLMAGANVLTF. DNA of the CDR3: TGTGCCAGCAGCTTGATGGCAGGGGCCAACGTCCTGACTTTC.

The J gene is TRBJ1-2, the V gene TRBV9, with 8 positions matching TRBD1. CDR1 is SGDLS and CDR2 is YYNGEE in the germline V gene. CDR3 length: 12 residues. Trimming removed 2 bases from V and 12 bases from J; junction bases left unmatched: 6. The CDR3, as DNA: TGTGCCAGCAGCGTTGGGACAGGCCCCAACACCTTC. This codes for CASSVGTGPNTF.

With regard to this clone: The same CDR3 is also encoded by other DNA sequences in this sample. This chain links TRBV30 with TRBJ1-6, with D possibly being TRBD1 (5 bases). Trimming took off 2 bases at V and 5 bases at J, with 10 bases between the two ends. The length of the CDR3 is 14 residues. Germline CDR1 and CDR2: GTSNPN and SVGIG (reference sequence). The CDR3 region is CAWSWGGNNSPLHF. CDR3 nucleotide sequence: TGTGCCTGGAGTTGGGGCGGAAATAATTCACCCCTCCACTTT.

This sequence joins TRBV4-1 and TRBJ1-2; D may be TRBD1 (6 bases). Germline values: CDR1 MGHRA, CDR2 YSYEKL. Deletions cut 4 bases from V and 8 bases from J, with 23 bases between. The CDR3 loop spans 16 amino acids. The CDR3 sequence: CASSRQVRGPLTGYTF. The DNA of the CDR3 is TGCGCCAGCAGCCGCCAAGTCAGGGGCCCCTTGACGGGCTACACCTTC.

V is TRBV10-1 and J is TRBJ2-2; D might be TRBD1 (5 bases). This CDR3 spans 11 amino acids. Germline V gene lookup returns CDR1 WNHNN and CDR2 SYGVQD (reference sequence). Trimming took 10 bases from V and 5 from J, leaving 8 bases between them. The CDR3 spells CATDSTGELFF. For the CDR3, the DNA is TGCGCCACCGACAGTACCGGGGAGCTGTTTTTT.

This clone appeared a few times. The chain combines TRBV18 with TRBJ2-1, with 12 nucleotides matching TRBD2. Germline V gene data show CDR1 as KGHSH and CDR2 as LQKENI. The CDR3 totals 15 residues. Losses at the gene ends were 10 bases for V and 8 bases for J; bases not matched to a gene: 12. The CDR3: CANAQGLAGRDEQFF. In DNA form, the CDR3 reads TGTGCCAACGCCCAGGGACTAGCGGGTCGGGATGAGCAGTTCTTC.

This chain joins TRBV20-1 and TRBJ1-4; D perhaps matches TRBD1 (5 bases). Germline lookup yields CDR1 DFQATT and CDR2 SNEGSKA (reference sequence). There are 11 residues in the CDR3. The CDR3 bases are TGCAGCCCAGGGACTAATGAAAAACTGTTTTTT. It encodes CSPGTNEKLFF.

The chain has TRBV7-2 and TRBJ2-7, with TRBD1 matching 9 bases. There are 15 residues in the CDR3. CDR1 and CDR2 (germline): SGHTA, FQGNSA. J was trimmed by 4 bases and V by 0 bases; bases with no gene match: 4. The CDR3: CASSLATGQGYEQYF. The CDR3 bases are TGTGCCAGCAGCTTAGCAACGGGACAGGGTTACGAGCAGTACTTC.

CDR3 nucleotide sequence: TGTGCCTGGAGTGTCCAGGGGCTGGACTACGAGCAGTACTTC. Translated: CAWSVQGLDYEQYF. The chain joins TRBV30 to TRBJ2-7; TRBD1 is a possible D gene (6 bases). In germline, CDR1 is GTSNPN, CDR2 SVGIG (reference sequence). The CDR3 totals 14 residues. The V gene lost 0 bases and the J gene lost 3 bases, with 12 bases spanning the gap.

The chain has TRBV5-1 and TRBJ2-5; TRBD2 might be the D (6 bases). V lost 4 bases and J 7 bases, leaving 17 bases between the germline ends. Germline V gene lookup returns CDR1 SGHRS and CDR2 YFSETQ. CDR3 length: 14 residues. The CDR3 bases are TGCGCCAGCAGCCCCGGGAGCGGGCAGGTGACCCAGTACTTC. The encoded protein is CASSPGSGQVTQYF.

The J gene is TRBJ2-7, the V gene TRBV5-1; the D gene is possibly TRBD1 (5 bases). V was shortened by 2 bases and J by 5 bases, with 14 bases between the two germline ends. Germline V gene data show CDR1 as SGHRS and CDR2 as YFSETQ. The CDR3 extends over 14 amino acids. CDR3 nucleotide sequence: TGCGCCAGCAGCTTAGAAGGGGCCCCCCACGAGCAGTACTTC. It encodes CASSLEGAPHEQYF.

The rearrangement joins TRBV11-3 to TRBJ2-5; TRBD2 might be the D (6 bases). The J call may be in error: the DNA end matches TRBJ2-7 better. The V gene's germline CDR1 is SGHNT and CDR2 YENEEA. CDR3 length: 12 amino acids. CDR3 sequence: CASRGTGGEQYF. In nucleotides, the CDR3 is TGTGCCAGCAGAGGGACTGGAGGCGAGCAGTACTTC.

The rearrangement joins TRBV4-2 to TRBJ2-3; D may be TRBD1 (6 bases). Germline V gene lookup returns CDR1 LGHNA and CDR2 YNFKEQ. Trimming cost V 0 bases and J 10 bases, with 14 bases left between them. This CDR3 is built from 14 residues. The CDR3 protein is CASSQDLGGRPQYF. The CDR3 region has the DNA TGTGCCAGCAGCCAAGATCTAGGGGGTAGGCCGCAGTATTTT.

The chain employs TRBV6-5 and TRBJ2-1; perhaps TRBD2 as D (5 bases). Trimming stripped 6 bases from V and 9 bases from J, with 15 bases between. The germline V gene has CDR1 MNHEY and CDR2 SVGAGI. The CDR3 is made up of 13 amino acids. The CDR3 here is CASSLRASGEQFF. In DNA form, the CDR3 reads TGTGCCAGCAGCCTCCGGGCGAGCGGTGAGCAGTTCTTC.

The genes are TRBV29-1 and TRBJ2-2, with 10 nucleotides matching TRBD2. Germline loops: CDR1 SQVTM, CDR2 ANQGSEA. Trimming cost V 6 bases and J 0 bases; bases outside gene matches: 4. The CDR3 runs to 15 residues. This CDR3 reads CSVLAGGTNTGELFF. The CDR3 DNA reads TGCAGCGTGTTAGCGGGGGGAACGAACACCGGGGAGCTGTTTTTT.

The chain combines TRBV15 with TRBJ2-3; 8 positions agree with TRBD2. Germline lookup yields CDR1 LNHNV and CDR2 YYDKDF (reference sequence). CDR3 size: 16 residues. After removal of 4 bases from V and 2 bases from J, the junction contained 8 bases not matched to a gene. CDR3 in DNA: TGTGCCACCAGCAAAGGACTAGCCCTCGTCACAGATACGCAGTATTTT. It translates to CATSKGLALVTDTQYF.

V is TRBV28 and J is TRBJ2-7; D might be TRBD1 (5 bases). V gave up 3 bases and J gave up 2 bases, with 11 bases separating them. The CDR3 sequence is 14 residues long. CDR1 is MDHEN and CDR2 is SYDVKM in the germline V gene. The CDR3 DNA is TGTGCCAGCAGTTTTCAACAGGACCCCTACGAGCAGTACTTC. Encoded protein: CASSFQQDPYEQYF.

The V gene is TRBV7-6, the J gene TRBJ2-7, with D possibly TRBD2 on 6 matching bases. Looked up from germline, CDR1 is SGHVS and CDR2 is FNYEAQ. Trimming pared 5 bases from V and 5 bases from J, leaving 13 bases between. The CDR3 has 13 amino acids. The DNA of the CDR3 is TGTGCCAGCAGCCCGAGACTAGAGAACGAGCAGTACTTC. As protein: CASSPRLENEQYF.

This clone was seen a single time. The CDR3: CAWTGAVGYVNTEAFF. The CDR3 DNA sequence: TGTGCCTGGACCGGAGCGGTGGGGTACGTGAACACTGAAGCTTTCTTT. This chain uses TRBV30 with TRBJ1-1; D is unclear. The CDR3 runs to 16 residues. V shed 4 bases and J shed 0 bases, with 18 bases lying between them. CDR1 is GTSNPN and CDR2 is SVGIG in the germline V gene (reference sequence).

The rearrangement joins TRBV2 to TRBJ2-1, with D possibly matching TRBD1 (5 bases). Germline values: CDR1 SNHLY, CDR2 FYNNEI. The CDR3 length is 14 residues. Trimming shortened V by 2 bases and J by 4 bases, and 9 bases separated the two germline ends. DNA of the CDR3: TGTGCCAGCAGTGAATCACAGGTATACAATGAGCAGTTCTTC. Its protein product is CASSESQVYNEQFF.